The sequence of this T cell receptor beta chain was determined in a study of shared clonotypes between healthy human individuals. Study-wide results and caveats: Generation of non-shared clonotypes was less probable than generation of clonotypes shared by all four donors.

The germline V gene has CDR1 MDHEN and CDR2 SYDVKM. Trimming left V 5 bases short and J 4 bases short, with 6 bases between. This CDR3 has 13 residues. Comments on this clone: Antigen specificity is unknown. Other DNA sequences within the sample encode an identical CDR3.

Here immunoSEQ multiplex PCR was the method, and the copy in TCRdb shows in-frame clones only, minus some. The profile shows 2 million to 2.5 million clones, 90% to 95% of them singletons. The TCR was taken from a man in his late teens or twenties in good health. Some clones in this sample may be carry-over from other donors' samples. The sequenced sample was naive CD4+ T cells from PBMCs. The sample's subset: CD45RA+ positively selected. The chain recombines TRBV28 with TRBJ2-6; D is ambiguous. The CDR3 coding sequence is TGTGCCAGCAGTACCCCAGGGGCCAACGTCCTGACTTTC. This encodes CASSTPGANVLTF.